Presented here are 32 T cell receptor beta chains from one specimen sequenced in a study of T cells after yellow fever vaccination (dated by TCRdb to the late 2010s). The library came from 5' RACE. For sequencing, an Illumina HiSeq 2500 was employed. The raw public reads went through TCRdb reprocessing: fastp at Q25, MiXCR clone calling, in-frame beta chains kept. Each entry is one CDR3 protein sequence, shown with its most common DNA and genes. This sample has 500,000 to 550,000 distinct CDR3 sequences in its table, and about a fifth of those were observed once. About a sixth of the sample lies in the top ten. This sample's treatment or condition label indicates: live attenuated yellow fever vaccine strain. The sequences come from PBMCs, collected about 20 days after the first yellow fever vaccination. The origin of the receptors is a man aged 18 to 29 who received the YFV17D yellow fever vaccine.

This clonotype came up a few times. This rearrangement joins TRBV24-1 to TRBJ2-6; possibly TRBD1 for D (5 bases). With 9 bases removed from V and 1 base from J, the gap between germline ends came to 9 bases. CDR3 length: 14 amino acids. Germline V gene data show CDR1 as KGHDR and CDR2 as SFDVKD. CDR3 sequence: CATAQGSGANVLTF. The CDR3 nucleotides read TGTGCCACCGCTCAGGGATCTGGGGCCAACGTCCTGACTTTC.

This clonotype appeared once. The chain has TRBV14 and TRBJ2-5, with unresolved D. V was shortened by 4 bases and J by 2 bases, with 14 bases between the two germline ends. From germline, CDR1 is SGHDN and CDR2 FVKESK. The CDR3 sequence is 15 residues long. CDR3 in DNA: TGTGCCAGCAGCCGAGGTATACGCACTCAAGAGACCCAGTACTTC. Its protein is CASSRGIRTQETQYF.

The chain employs TRBV29-1 and TRBJ2-3; maybe TRBD2 (6 bases). V was shortened by 7 bases and J by 1 base, with 9 bases between the two germline ends. The CDR3 has 12 amino acids. The germline V gene encodes CDR1 SQVTM and CDR2 ANQGSEA. CDR3 sequence reads: CSGRLGTDTQYF. The CDR3 DNA is TGCAGCGGCCGACTAGGCACAGATACGCAGTATTTT.

This chain links TRBV6-2 or TRBV6-3 with TRBJ2-7; the D gene is possibly TRBD2 (6 bases). The CDR3 length is 11 residues. The germline gives CDR1 MNHEY, CDR2 SVGEGT. The germline V and J ends were trimmed by 8 bases and 4 bases, with 9 bases remaining between them. CDR3 in DNA: TGTGCCAGCTTCGGAGGGTACGAGCAGTACTTC. It encodes CASFGGYEQYF.

This clonotype was counted only a few times. The rearrangement uses TRBV24-1 and TRBJ2-7, with D perhaps TRBD1 (6 bases). The CDR3 is 16 amino acids. Germline V gene data show CDR1 as KGHDR and CDR2 as SFDVKD. V was pared by 3 bases and J by 1 base, with 15 bases between. CDR3 bases: TGTGCCACCAGTGATCTGGACAGCGTAAAATCCTACGAGCAGTACTTC. Amino acid sequence: CATSDLDSVKSYEQYF.

The chain recombines TRBV25-1 with TRBJ1-4, with D possibly being TRBD1 (6 bases). Germline CDR1 MGHDK, CDR2 SYGVNS. There are 14 residues in the CDR3. V lost 3 bases and J lost 7, with 12 bases in between. The CDR3 nucleotides are TGTGCCAGCAGTGACGGGGGCGGAGGTGAAAAACTGTTTTTT. Encoded protein: CASSDGGGGEKLFF.

This clonotype was counted between two and nine times. The genes are TRBV12-3 or TRBV12-4 and TRBJ2-4, with D perhaps TRBD2 (6 bases). The CDR3 sequence is 12 residues long. Deletions cut 3 bases from V and 6 bases from J, with 6 bases between. DNA of the CDR3: TGTGCCAGCAGTTTGGGGGGAAACATTCAGTACTTC. Translation gives CASSLGGNIQYF.

This chain uses TRBV18 with TRBJ2-7; 7 bases match TRBD1. This CDR3 is built from 13 residues. Germline V gene data show CDR1 as KGHSH and CDR2 as LQKENI. V was pared by 5 bases and J by 2 bases, with 3 bases of the junction left unmatched. As DNA, the CDR3 is TGTGCCAGCTCAGACGGGACAGCCTACGAGCAGTACTTC. Translation: CASSDGTAYEQYF.

There are a few counts of this clonotype. The V and J genes are TRBV9 and TRBJ2-1; TRBD1 aligns across 10 bases. This CDR3 is built from 17 residues. The V gene end was trimmed by 0 bases and the J gene end by 6 bases; junction bases not matched to a gene: 9. CDR1 is SGDLS and CDR2 is YYNGEE in the germline V gene. The CDR3: CASSVDPGTGATNEQFF. The DNA for the CDR3 is TGTGCCAGCAGCGTAGATCCAGGGACAGGGGCGACCAATGAGCAGTTCTTC.

This chain joins TRBV3-1 and TRBJ1-2; 7 nucleotides align to TRBD1. The CDR3 runs 15 residues. Germline-derived CDR1 and CDR2 are LGHDT and YNNKEL (reference sequence). Losses at the gene ends were 1 base for V and 3 bases for J; bases not matched to a gene: 5. CDR3 amino acids: CASSQAEQGYYGYTF. DNA of the CDR3: TGTGCCAGCAGCCAAGCGGAACAGGGGTACTATGGCTACACCTTC. The whole variable domain, remainder taken from reference TRBV3-1 and TRBJ1-2, is DTAVSQTPKYLVTQMGNDKSIKCEQNLGHDTMYWYKQDSKKFLKIMFSYNNKELIINETVPNRFSPKSPDKAHLNLHINSLELGDSAVYFCASSQAEQGYYGYTFGSGTRLTVV.

This clonotype was seen only a few times. This rearrangement joins TRBV20-1 to TRBJ2-3; 10 bases line up with TRBD2. CDR1 DFQATT and CDR2 SNEGSKA come from the germline V gene (reference sequence). The V gene end was trimmed by 3 bases and the J gene end by 1 base; junction bases not matched to a gene: 16. The CDR3 consists of 19 residues. The CDR3 DNA reads as TGCAGTGCTAGCAGCCCAGCGGGGGGGCAAAGACTTGGCACAGATACGCAGTATTTT. Translating gives CSASSPAGGQRLGTDTQYF.

This clonotype has a count of ten or more. The chain recombines TRBV29-1 with TRBJ2-1; a possible D gene is TRBD1 (5 bases). Germline V CDR1 and CDR2: SQVTM, ANQGSEA. CDR3 length: 11 residues. The CDR3 loop reads CTGIMYNEQFF. The CDR3 nucleotides read TGCACAGGGATTATGTACAATGAGCAGTTCTTC.

The gene calls are TRBV20-1 and TRBJ2-7; 7 bases align to TRBD1. Germline values: CDR1 DFQATT, CDR2 SNEGSKA (reference sequence). Trimming removed 5 bases from V and 5 bases from J; junction bases left unmatched: 18. The CDR3 has 16 residues. The CDR3: CSARTTTRTGGHEQYF. The CDR3 DNA reads as TGCAGTGCTCGAACCACGACGAGGACAGGTGGCCACGAGCAGTACTTC.

In its sample, this clonotype was seen a few times. The chain is built from TRBV10-3 and TRBJ2-1, with 9 bases fitting TRBD2. This CDR3 has 14 amino acids. Germline-derived CDR1 and CDR2 are ENHRY and SYGVKD. V lost 4 bases, J lost 4 bases, and 2 bases stayed unmatched. CDR3 loop: CAISGAGGYNEQFF. The DNA of the CDR3 is TGTGCCATCAGTGGGGCGGGGGGGTACAATGAGCAGTTCTTC.

This clonotype was found a few times. The rearrangement links TRBV5-1 to TRBJ2-6; tentative D call: TRBD1 (5 bases). Germline values: CDR1 SGHRS, CDR2 YFSETQ. The ends were cut back, 0 bases at V and 6 bases at J, with 10 bases in the middle. The CDR3 length is 15 residues. The chain's CDR3 is CASSLVGVAANVLTF. CDR3 nucleotide sequence: TGCGCCAGCAGCTTGGTAGGGGTGGCGGCCAACGTCCTGACTTTC. Supplemented by reference TRBV5-1 and TRBJ2-6, the full variable domain reads KAGVTQTPRYLIKTRGQQVTLSCSPISGHRSVSWYQQTPGQGLQFLFEYFSETQRNKGNFPGRFSGRQFSNSRSEMNVSTLELGDSALYLCASSLVGVAANVLTFGAGSRLTVL.

The rearrangement joins TRBV12-3 or TRBV12-4 to TRBJ1-2, with TRBD1 identical over 7 bases. CDR3 size: 17 residues. V was pared by 6 bases and J by 5 bases, with 18 bases of the junction left unmatched. The CDR3 DNA reads TGTGCCAGCAGGGGAGGATCAAACAGGGGACCGAGGTATGGCTACACCTTC. Its translation: CASRGGSNRGPRYGYTF.

This clonotype was seen a handful of times. The V gene is TRBV29-1, the J gene TRBJ2-4; no reliable D call. This CDR3 spans 10 amino acids. The V gene's germline CDR1 is SQVTM and CDR2 ANQGSEA. Deletions cut 3 bases from V and 8 bases from J, with 5 bases between. CDR3 DNA sequence: TGCAGCGTTGAGTTGGACATTCAGTACTTC. The encoded protein is CSVELDIQYF. Full variable domain (remainder filled in from reference TRBV29-1 and TRBJ2-4): SAVISQKPSRDICQRGTSLTIQCQVDSQVTMMFWYRQQPGQSLTLIATANQGSEATYESGFVIDKFPISRPNLTFSTLTVSNMSPEDSSIYLCSVELDIQYFGAGTRLSVL.

This clonotype was observed a few times. The gene calls are TRBV14 and TRBJ2-5; D not resolved. The germline CDR1 and CDR2 sequences are SGHDN and FVKESK. The CDR3 sequence is 13 residues long. Trimming removed 4 bases from V and 1 base from J, with 7 bases in between. The CDR3 DNA is TGTGCCAGCAGCCGGGCCCTCCAAGAGACCCAGTACTTC. Protein product: CASSRALQETQYF.

The chain joins TRBV21-1 to TRBJ2-1; the table names TRBD2, a call not compared with the DNA. TRBV21-1 is given as a pseudogene. The CDR3 extends over 18 amino acids. The CDR3 DNA reads as TGTGCCAGCAGCAAAGAGTCAGCGGGGGGCCCCAATCAATGTGAGCAGTTCTTC. Encoded protein: CASSKESAGGPNQCEQFF.

A few counts support this clonotype. This chain links TRBV28 with TRBJ2-1; 16 bases align to TRBD2. CDR1 MDHEN and CDR2 SYDVKM come from the germline V gene. Unmatched junction bases numbered 4, after V lost 5 bases and J lost 0 bases. This CDR3 is built from 18 residues. CDR3 in DNA: TGTGCCAGCAGTGGGACTAGCGGGGGGGGAACCTCCTACAATGAGCAGTTCTTC. This translates into CASSGTSGGGTSYNEQFF. The complete variable domain, with remaining parts taken from reference TRBV28 and TRBJ2-1, reads DVKVTQSSRYLVKRTGEKVFLECVQDMDHENMFWYRQDPGLGLRLIYFSYDVKMKEKGDIPEGYSVSREKKERFSLILESASTNQTSMYLCASSGTSGGGTSYNEQFFGPGTRLTVL.

This chain links TRBV5-1 with TRBJ1-4; TRBD1 matches at 7 bases. The ends lost 0 bases at V and 7 bases at J; junction bases unmatched: 9. CDR1 and CDR2 from the germline V gene are SGHRS and YFSETQ. This CDR3 is 16 amino acids long. In DNA, the CDR3 is TGCGCCAGCAGCTTGGCCTCGGGACAGCTTACTGAAAAACTGTTTTTT. It encodes CASSLASGQLTEKLFF.

CDR3 in amino acids: CASSLVGSFSYNEQFF. The CDR3 DNA reads as TGCGCCAGCAGCTTGGTTGGGAGTTTCTCCTACAATGAGCAGTTCTTC. The rearrangement joins TRBV5-1 to TRBJ2-1; D is possibly TRBD2 (5 bases). Germline V gives CDR1 SGHRS, CDR2 YFSETQ. The CDR3 has 16 amino acids. V lost 0 bases and J 0 bases, leaving 10 bases between the germline ends.

V gene TRBV20-1 combines with J gene TRBJ1-5, with 8 bases matching TRBD1. Germline V gene lookup returns CDR1 DFQATT and CDR2 SNEGSKA (reference sequence). The CDR3 is 13 residues long. With 6 bases clipped from V and 7 bases from J, the junction kept 8 bases outside the gene matches. DNA of the CDR3: TGCAGTGCCCTAACAGGGGGAGGGCAGCCCCAGCATTTT. Translation: CSALTGGGQPQHF.

The J gene is TRBJ2-7, the V gene TRBV5-6; D is undetermined. CDR1 SGHDT and CDR2 YYEEEE come from the germline V gene. The CDR3 runs 13 residues. Trimming took 0 bases from V and 4 from J, leaving 8 bases between them. The CDR3 is CASSLENRYEQYV. The DNA for the CDR3 is TGTGCCAGCAGCTTGGAGAACAGATACGAGCAGTACGTC.

This clonotype was seen repeatedly, ten times or more. The gene calls are TRBV5-1 and TRBJ2-1; D is undetermined. V was clipped by 0 bases and J by 9 bases, with 4 bases between them. Germline CDR1 reads SGHRS; CDR2 reads YFSETQ. The CDR3 is 11 amino acids. The CDR3 region is CASSLDSEQFF. CDR3 nucleotides: TGCGCCAGCAGCTTGGATAGTGAGCAGTTCTTC.

V is TRBV5-4 and J is TRBJ2-1, with 9 positions matching TRBD2. V shed 6 bases, J shed 3 bases, and the junction held 10 bases outside the gene matches. This CDR3 spans 16 amino acids. The germline gives CDR1 SGHNT, CDR2 YYREEE (reference sequence). The CDR3 coding sequence is TGTGCCAGCACCCGGGGGGGAGCGGGGGGCTACAATGAGCAGTTCTTC. Its protein product is CASTRGGAGGYNEQFF.

V usage is TRBV12-3 or TRBV12-4 and J usage is TRBJ2-1; 8 nucleotides agree with TRBD2. The J segment lost 3 bases and the V segment lost 5 bases, leaving 12 bases of the junction unmatched. This CDR3 has 17 amino acids. CDR3 in amino acids: CASSPPPSGGNYNEQFF. The CDR3 DNA reads TGTGCCAGCAGTCCTCCCCCAAGCGGGGGAAACTACAATGAGCAGTTCTTC.

The rearrangement joins TRBV18 to TRBJ2-3, with no clear D. The V gene's germline CDR1 is KGHSH and CDR2 LQKENI. This CDR3 region has 12 residues. The V and J ends lost 2 bases and 4 bases respectively, with 4 bases between them. As DNA, the CDR3 is TGTGCCAGCTCACCATTTTCAGATACGCAGTATTTT. Residues: CASSPFSDTQYF.

This clonotype occurred a few times. The DNA of the CDR3 is TGCGCCAGCAGCAAGGGAGATACGAACACCGGGGAGCTGTTTTTT. It encodes CASSKGDTNTGELFF. The chain links TRBV4-3 to TRBJ2-2; perhaps TRBD2 as D (5 bases). Germline V CDR1 and CDR2: LGHNA, YSLEER. The CDR3 length is 15 residues. Trimming removed 5 bases from V and 0 bases from J, with 10 bases in between.

CDR3 region: CASSVGQHEYNEQFF. The CDR3 DNA reads TGCGCCAGCAGCGTCGGGCAGCACGAGTACAATGAGCAGTTCTTC. This chain links TRBV5-1 with TRBJ2-1, with D uncertain. The CDR3 contains 15 residues. V was clipped by 4 bases and J by 4 bases, with 15 bases between them. Germline V gives CDR1 SGHRS, CDR2 YFSETQ. The whole variable domain, filled in from reference TRBV5-1 and TRBJ2-1, reads KAGVTQTPRYLIKTRGQQVTLSCSPISGHRSVSWYQQTPGQGLQFLFEYFSETQRNKGNFPGRFSGRQFSNSRSEMNVSTLELGDSALYLCASSVGQHEYNEQFFGPGTRLTVL.

This clonotype has a handful of counts. The chain carries TRBV4-3 and TRBJ1-6, with 7 positions matching TRBD1. V gave up 2 bases and J gave up 8 bases; unmatched junction bases: 6. Germline V lookup: CDR1 LGHNA, CDR2 YSLEER. CDR3 length: 15 amino acids. CDR3 sequence (DNA): TGCGCCAGCAGCCAACGGACAGGATTTTATTCACCCCTCCACTTT. Translation gives CASSQRTGFYSPLHF.

The chain couples TRBV3-1 to TRBJ2-5, with TRBD2 as a possible D gene (5 bases). The CDR3 is 16 residues long. Per the germline V gene, CDR1 is LGHDT and CDR2 is YNNKEL (reference sequence). Trimming pared 4 bases from V and 2 bases from J, leaving 17 bases between. The CDR3, as DNA: TGTGCCAGCAGCCTCCCCGAGGGAACCACTCAAGAGACCCAGTACTTC. The encoded protein is CASSLPEGTTQETQYF.